A selection of T cell receptor beta chains follows, all from one sample in a study of OX40 agonist ivuxolimab in advanced cancers. Some clones are missing from TCRdb's copy, which holds only in-frame ones; the method was immunoSEQ multiplex PCR. Here the sample spans roughly 73,000 clones, about nine tenths being singletons. Material: CD4+ or CD8+ T cells sorted from blood, obtained in a trial of the OX40 agonist ivuxolimab. Receptor source: an adult with an advanced solid tumor such as melanoma, head and neck, liver or kidney cancer. Each CDR3 is given with its conserved first and last residue. D genes are given only for firm matches. The listing skips clone size in some rows; elsewhere it reads once, few, many or a size class.

J gene: TRBJ1-5; V gene: TRBV5-1; D gene: NA; CDR3 length: 15; clone size: few; CDR3 DNA: TGCGCCATTCCACAAGCAGGGGCGCGGGGTCAGCCCCAGCATTTT; CDR3 protein: CAIPQAGARGQPQHF
J gene: TRBJ1-1; V gene: TRBV30; D gene: NA; CDR3 length: 13; clone size: NA; CDR3 DNA: TGTGCCTGGAGTGTAGGGGCAGGCCTAGAAGCTTTCTTT; CDR3 protein: CAWSVGAGLEAFF
J gene: TRBJ1-3; V gene: TRBV2; D gene: NA; CDR3 length: 14; clone size: NA; CDR3 DNA: TGTGCCAGCAGTGAAACCCAGCGGGGAAACACCATATATTTT; CDR3 protein: CASSETQRGNTIYF
J gene: TRBJ1-1; V gene: TRBV27; D gene: NA; CDR3 length: 16; clone size: NA; CDR3 DNA: TGTGCCAGCAGTTCCCCCGGGGGGTCCCTGAACACTGAAGCTTTCTTT; CDR3 protein: CASSSPGGSLNTEAFF
J gene: TRBJ1-1; V gene: TRBV5-1; D gene: TRBD1; CDR3 length: 15; clone size: NA; CDR3 DNA: TGCGCCAGCAGCTTGGCGGGGACAGCGGACACTGAAGCTTTCTTT; CDR3 protein: CASSLAGTADTEAFF
J gene: TRBJ1-1; V gene: TRBV7-8; D gene: TRBD1; CDR3 length: 14; clone size: NA; CDR3 DNA: TGTGCCAGCAGAAGACAGGGGACGGGCACTGAAGCTTTCTTT; CDR3 protein: CASRRQGTGTEAFF
J gene: TRBJ2-7; V gene: TRBV6-5; D gene: NA; CDR3 length: 14; clone size: NA; CDR3 DNA: TGTGCCAGCAGTTCCCGGGACGCGGCCTACGAGCAGTACTTC; CDR3 protein: CASSSRDAAYEQYF
J gene: TRBJ1-2; V gene: TRBV18; D gene: NA; CDR3 length: 14; clone size: NA; CDR3 DNA: TGTGCCAGCTCACCCACCGTACTCAGGGATGGCTACACCTTC; CDR3 protein: CASSPTVLRDGYTF
J gene: TRBJ2-2; V gene: TRBV5-1; D gene: NA; CDR3 length: 15; clone size: once; CDR3 DNA: TGCGCCAGCGTGTGGCAGGATACGAACACCGGGGAGCTGTTTTTT; CDR3 protein: CASVWQDTNTGELFF
J gene: TRBJ2-3; V gene: TRBV30; D gene: NA; CDR3 length: 16; clone size: NA; CDR3 DNA: TGTGCCTGCGGGAGCGGGACAATTACTAGCACAGATACGCAGTATTTT; CDR3 protein: CACGSGTITSTDTQYF
J gene: TRBJ1-2; V gene: TRBV5-6; D gene: TRBD1; CDR3 length: 15; clone size: NA; CDR3 DNA: TGTGCCAGCAGCTTCCCCCCCACAGGGGTGGATGGCTACACCTTC; CDR3 protein: CASSFPPTGVDGYTF
J gene: TRBJ1-5; V gene: TRBV28; D gene: TRBD1; CDR3 length: 16; clone size: NA; CDR3 DNA: TGTGCCAGCAGTTTAGGGGCAGGGGGCCGCAATCAGCCCCAGCATTTT; CDR3 protein: CASSLGAGGRNQPQHF
J gene: TRBJ2-2; V gene: TRBV28; D gene: NA; CDR3 length: 16; clone size: NA; CDR3 DNA: TGTGCCAGCAGGCCAATATCTGGGGAGAACACCGGGGAGCTGTTTTTT; CDR3 protein: CASRPISGENTGELFF
J gene: TRBJ2-1; V gene: TRBV5-4; D gene: NA; CDR3 length: 15; clone size: NA; CDR3 DNA: TGTGCCAGCAGCTTGGGACCCCTCCGGTACAATGAGCAGTTCTTC; CDR3 protein: CASSLGPLRYNEQFF
J gene: TRBJ1-5; V gene: TRBV28; D gene: NA; CDR3 length: 14; clone size: NA; CDR3 DNA: TGTGCCAGCACCGAGGGGAGCGGAAATCAGCCCCAGCATTTT; CDR3 protein: CASTEGSGNQPQHF
J gene: TRBJ1-4; V gene: TRBV27; D gene: NA; CDR3 length: 14; clone size: NA; CDR3 DNA: TGTGCCAGCAGTTGGGTAGGGGCGGGAGAAAAACTGTTTTTT; CDR3 protein: CASSWVGAGEKLFF
J gene: TRBJ2-3; V gene: TRBV27; D gene: NA; CDR3 length: 12; clone size: NA; CDR3 DNA: TGTGCCAGCAGTCCACTGGGGGATACGCAGTATTTT; CDR3 protein: CASSPLGDTQYF
J gene: TRBJ1-5; V gene: TRBV5-8; D gene: NA; CDR3 length: 15; clone size: NA; CDR3 DNA: TGTGCCAGCAGCTTGAATAGGGCAGGCAATCAGCCCCAGCATTTT; CDR3 protein: CASSLNRAGNQPQHF
J gene: TRBJ2-5; V gene: TRBV4-2; D gene: NA; CDR3 length: 16; clone size: NA; CDR3 DNA: TGTGCCAGCAGCCCTTGGCGGGACACGGACCAAGAGACCCAGTACTTC; CDR3 protein: CASSPWRDTDQETQYF
J gene: TRBJ2-7; V gene: TRBV25-1; D gene: NA; CDR3 length: 16; clone size: NA; CDR3 DNA: TGTGCCAGCAGTGGAGGAGGGGGGACAGTTATCTACGAGCAGTACTTC; CDR3 protein: CASSGGGGTVIYEQYF
J gene: TRBJ2-7; V gene: TRBV28; D gene: NA; CDR3 length: 14; clone size: NA; CDR3 DNA: TGTGCCAGCAGTTTAATCGGACCCAATTACGAGCAGTACTTC; CDR3 protein: CASSLIGPNYEQYF
J gene: TRBJ2-7; V gene: TRBV20-1; D gene: NA; CDR3 length: 11; clone size: NA; CDR3 DNA: TGCAGTGCTAATGGGGGGTCCGAGCAGTACTTC; CDR3 protein: CSANGGSEQYF
J gene: TRBJ2-7; V gene: TRBV4-2; D gene: TRBD2; CDR3 length: 14; clone size: NA; CDR3 DNA: TGTGCCAGCAGCCAGGCGGGAGACTCCTACGAGCAGTACTTC; CDR3 protein: CASSQAGDSYEQYF
J gene: TRBJ2-2; V gene: TRBV9; D gene: TRBD2; CDR3 length: 15; clone size: NA; CDR3 DNA: TGTGCCAGCAGCCTAGGCGGGAGTAGGGCCGGGGAGCTGTTTTTT; CDR3 protein: CASSLGGSRAGELFF
J gene: TRBJ1-2; V gene: TRBV7-2; D gene: NA; CDR3 length: 13; clone size: NA; CDR3 DNA: TGTGCCAGCAGCCGACAGGCTACTTATGGCTACACCTTC; CDR3 protein: CASSRQATYGYTF
J gene: TRBJ1-2; V gene: TRBV11-2; D gene: NA; CDR3 length: 15; clone size: NA; CDR3 DNA: TGTGCCAGCAGCTTACCCCGGGGGTATAACTATGGCTACACCTTC; CDR3 protein: CASSLPRGYNYGYTF
J gene: TRBJ2-7; V gene: TRBV4-1; D gene: NA; CDR3 length: 13; clone size: NA; CDR3 DNA: TGCGCCAGCAGCCAGGGCAGAGAATACGAGCAGTACTTC; CDR3 protein: CASSQGREYEQYF
J gene: TRBJ2-5; V gene: TRBV11-2; D gene: TRBD2; CDR3 length: 15; clone size: NA; CDR3 DNA: TGTGCCAGCAGCTCCAATAGCGGGGGGGGCGAGACCCAGTACTTC; CDR3 protein: CASSSNSGGGETQYF
J gene: TRBJ2-7; V gene: TRBV7-7; D gene: NA; CDR3 length: 15; clone size: NA; CDR3 DNA: TGTGCTAGCAGCAAAAAGGAGGGCCCGACCTACGAGCAGTACTTC; CDR3 protein: CASSKKEGPTYEQYF
J gene: TRBJ1-5; V gene: TRBV30; D gene: NA; CDR3 length: 14; clone size: NA; CDR3 DNA: TGTGCCTGGAGTGTACGGAGTGGTGGGACACCCCAGCATTTT; CDR3 protein: CAWSVRSGGTPQHF
J gene: TRBJ2-1; V gene: TRBV5-6; D gene: NA; CDR3 length: 14; clone size: NA; CDR3 DNA: TGTGCCAGCAGCCTTCGGACGGCACTACGTGAGCAGTTCTTC; CDR3 protein: CASSLRTALREQFF
J gene: TRBJ1-6; V gene: TRBV28; D gene: TRBD1; CDR3 length: 15; clone size: NA; CDR3 DNA: TGTGCCAGCAGTTCCCAGACAGGGGGTATGACACCCCTCCACTTT; CDR3 protein: CASSSQTGGMTPLHF
J gene: TRBJ2-5; V gene: TRBV2; D gene: TRBD1; CDR3 length: 15; clone size: NA; CDR3 DNA: TGTGCCAGCAGTGATGGGACAGGGGCCCCCGAGACCCAGTACTTC; CDR3 protein: CASSDGTGAPETQYF
J gene: TRBJ2-1; V gene: TRBV5-6; D gene: NA; CDR3 length: 13; clone size: NA; CDR3 DNA: TGTGCCAGCAGCTTGAGAGTAAGTTCCTCTCAGTTCTTC; CDR3 protein: CASSLRVSSSQFF
J gene: TRBJ2-3; V gene: TRBV5-1; D gene: TRBD1; CDR3 length: 16; clone size: NA; CDR3 DNA: TGCGCCAGCAGCTCCGTGACAGGGTCCGGTACAGATACGCAGTATTTT; CDR3 protein: CASSSVTGSGTDTQYF
J gene: TRBJ1-1; V gene: TRBV5-4; D gene: NA; CDR3 length: 13; clone size: NA; CDR3 DNA: TGTGCCAGCACCCCGGCAGGGCATGGGGAAGCTTTCTTT; CDR3 protein: CASTPAGHGEAFF
J gene: TRBJ1-1; V gene: TRBV30; D gene: NA; CDR3 length: 13; clone size: few; CDR3 DNA: TGTGCCTCGAGATCAGGGTTTTGGACTGAAGCTTTCTTT; CDR3 protein: CASRSGFWTEAFF
J gene: TRBJ2-1; V gene: TRBV2; D gene: TRBD2; CDR3 length: 15; clone size: NA; CDR3 DNA: TGTGCCAGCTTCGAACTAGCGGGAGGGCCGGGTGAGCAGTTCTTC; CDR3 protein: CASFELAGGPGEQFF
J gene: TRBJ1-1; V gene: TRBV6-5; D gene: NA; CDR3 length: 14; clone size: NA; CDR3 DNA: TGTGCCAGCAGTGGGAGAGGGTTGGACACTGAAGCTTTCTTT; CDR3 protein: CASSGRGLDTEAFF
J gene: TRBJ1-6; V gene: TRBV28; D gene: NA; CDR3 length: 14; clone size: NA; CDR3 DNA: TGTGCCAGCAGTTCCCCCACAGGGCGCTCACCCCTCCACTTT; CDR3 protein: CASSSPTGRSPLHF
J gene: TRBJ2-1; V gene: TRBV28; D gene: TRBD2; CDR3 length: 16; clone size: NA; CDR3 DNA: TGTGCCAGCAGTTCCCTAGCGGTTGCCCCAGGGAATGAGCAGTTCTTC; CDR3 protein: CASSSLAVAPGNEQFF
J gene: TRBJ2-7; V gene: TRBV27; D gene: NA; CDR3 length: 12; clone size: NA; CDR3 DNA: TGTGCCAGCAGTTTGACAGGACACGAGCAGTACTTC; CDR3 protein: CASSLTGHEQYF
J gene: TRBJ1-4; V gene: TRBV7-8; D gene: NA; CDR3 length: 18; clone size: NA; CDR3 DNA: TGTGCCAGCAGCTTAGGCCTCCCAAGCTCCCGGGGTTATGAAAAACTGTTTTTT; CDR3 protein: CASSLGLPSSRGYEKLFF
J gene: TRBJ2-2; V gene: TRBV5-1; D gene: TRBD1; CDR3 length: 15; clone size: NA; CDR3 DNA: TGCGCCAGCAGCTTAGACAGGGTCCCCACCGGGGAGCTGTTTTTT; CDR3 protein: CASSLDRVPTGELFF
J gene: TRBJ2-3; V gene: TRBV4-1; D gene: TRBD2; CDR3 length: 16; clone size: NA; CDR3 DNA: TGCGCCAGCAGCCAAGGGACTAGCCTAGCCACAGATACGCAGTATTTT; CDR3 protein: CASSQGTSLATDTQYF
J gene: TRBJ1-2; V gene: TRBV28; D gene: NA; CDR3 length: 15; clone size: NA; CDR3 DNA: TGTGCCAGCAGTCCCCTCGGGGTGCAACTCTATGGCTACACCTTC; CDR3 protein: CASSPLGVQLYGYTF
J gene: TRBJ1-2; V gene: TRBV7-9; D gene: NA; CDR3 length: 12; clone size: NA; CDR3 DNA: TGTGCCAGCAGCCCTCAGGCCTATGGCTACACCTTC; CDR3 protein: CASSPQAYGYTF
J gene: TRBJ1-5; V gene: TRBV6-1; D gene: NA; CDR3 length: 13; clone size: NA; CDR3 DNA: TGTGCCAGCAGTGGGGGTTGGGGACAGCCCCAGCATTTT; CDR3 protein: CASSGGWGQPQHF
J gene: TRBJ2-7; V gene: TRBV11-2; D gene: NA; CDR3 length: 12; clone size: NA; CDR3 DNA: TGTGCCAACCTGATAAGGGCCCACGAGCAGTACTTC; CDR3 protein: CANLIRAHEQYF
J gene: TRBJ1-2; V gene: TRBV5-5; D gene: NA; CDR3 length: 16; clone size: once; CDR3 DNA: TGTGCCAGCAGCCCTGGTGTCGAGGCCCTCTTGTATGGCTACACCTTC; CDR3 protein: CASSPGVEALLYGYTF
J gene: TRBJ2-3; V gene: TRBV30; D gene: NA; CDR3 length: 14; clone size: NA; CDR3 DNA: TGTGCCTGGTCGCGGACCGGTGGACAAGATACGCAGTATTTT; CDR3 protein: CAWSRTGGQDTQYF
J gene: TRBJ2-7; V gene: TRBV19; D gene: NA; CDR3 length: 14; clone size: NA; CDR3 DNA: TGTGCCAGTATCGCGACACCCCCGACCCACGAGCAGTACTTC; CDR3 protein: CASIATPPTHEQYF
J gene: TRBJ1-1; V gene: TRBV5-1; D gene: TRBD1; CDR3 length: 15; clone size: NA; CDR3 DNA: TGCGCCAGCAGCTTCCAGGGGGCGACGAACACTGAAGCTTTCTTT; CDR3 protein: CASSFQGATNTEAFF
J gene: TRBJ1-5; V gene: TRBV19; D gene: NA; CDR3 length: 14; clone size: NA; CDR3 DNA: TGTGCCAGTAGTAATCCCAGGGGCAATCAGCCCCAGCATTTT; CDR3 protein: CASSNPRGNQPQHF
J gene: TRBJ2-1; V gene: TRBV6-6; D gene: NA; CDR3 length: 15; clone size: NA; CDR3 DNA: TGTGCCAGCAGCCGTGGCCAGCCTGGAGGGAATGAGCAGTTCTTC; CDR3 protein: CASSRGQPGGNEQFF